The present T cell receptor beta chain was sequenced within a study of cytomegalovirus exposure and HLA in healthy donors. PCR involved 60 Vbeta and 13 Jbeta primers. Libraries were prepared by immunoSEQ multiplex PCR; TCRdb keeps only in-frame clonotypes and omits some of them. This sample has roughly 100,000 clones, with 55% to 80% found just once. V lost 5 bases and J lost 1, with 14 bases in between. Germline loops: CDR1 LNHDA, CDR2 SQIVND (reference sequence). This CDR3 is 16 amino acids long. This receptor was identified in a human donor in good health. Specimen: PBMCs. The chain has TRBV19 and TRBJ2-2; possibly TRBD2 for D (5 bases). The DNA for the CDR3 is TGTGCCAGTAGTCTGGGTGGCGGAGGGAACACCGGGGAGCTGTTTTTT. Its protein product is CASSLGGGGNTGELFF.